This is a list of T cell receptor beta chains from one sample in a study of response to subunit inactivated influenza vaccine. TCRdb passed the RT-PCR reads through MiXCR, listing each CDR3 protein once. The data show more than 500,000 distinct CDR3 sequences, approximately 10% seen once. These data were also reused for a study on T cells expressing NK-cell markers.

The source was PBMCs from blood, collected on the day of vaccination. All receptors come from a man in his forties or fifties who received an inactivated influenza vaccine. Both conserved end residues are part of each CDR3. Fields, in order: J gene, D gene, V gene, clone size, CDR3 DNA, CDR3 protein. The D gene is left open where the match is weak. Clone size is shown for a subset of rows, as once, few, many or a class of expanded clone.

J gene: TRBJ1-2; D gene: NA; V gene: TRBV15; clone size: many; CDR3 DNA: TGTGCCACCAGCAGAGATCAAATGGTTCTCCTGAAGACCGGCTACACCTTC; CDR3 protein: CATSRDQMVLLKTGYTF
J gene: TRBJ2-7; D gene: NA; V gene: TRBV10-3; clone size: NA; CDR3 DNA: TGTGCCATCAGTGAGAGCGGAGAGTTATACGAGCAGTACTTC; CDR3 protein: CAISESGELYEQYF
J gene: TRBJ2-1; D gene: TRBD2; V gene: TRBV7-3; clone size: few; CDR3 DNA: TGTGCCAGCAGCTTAAGGTCCAGCGGGGTCCACAATGAGCAGTTCTTC; CDR3 protein: CASSLRSSGVHNEQFF
J gene: TRBJ1-1; D gene: NA; V gene: TRBV10-2; clone size: NA; CDR3 DNA: TGCGCCAGCAGTGAGTCGAGGGTCACTGAAGCTTTCTTT; CDR3 protein: CASSESRVTEAFF
J gene: TRBJ2-1; D gene: TRBD2; V gene: TRBV2; clone size: few; CDR3 DNA: TGTGCCAGCAGTGAACTAGCGGGAGTCAATGAGCAGTTCTTC; CDR3 protein: CASSELAGVNEQFF
J gene: TRBJ2-3; D gene: NA; V gene: TRBV11-2; clone size: NA; CDR3 DNA: TGTGCCAGCAGCTTAATGGTGGCAGATACGCAGTATTTT; CDR3 protein: CASSLMVADTQYF
J gene: TRBJ2-3; D gene: NA; V gene: TRBV20-1; clone size: NA; CDR3 DNA: TGCAGAGGCGACGGGGGCGCGGAAGATACGCAGTATTTT; CDR3 protein: CRGDGGAEDTQYF
J gene: TRBJ1-6; D gene: NA; V gene: TRBV12-3/TRBV12-4; clone size: NA; CDR3 DNA: TGTGCCAGCAAGGGGGTGAATTCACCCCTCCACTTT; CDR3 protein: CASKGVNSPLHF
J gene: TRBJ1-2; D gene: NA; V gene: TRBV7-9; clone size: NA; CDR3 DNA: TGTGCCAGCAGCTCGAGGGCCGGCAACTATGGCTACACCTTC; CDR3 protein: CASSSRAGNYGYTF
J gene: TRBJ2-3; D gene: NA; V gene: TRBV3-1; clone size: NA; CDR3 DNA: TGTGCCAGCAGCCCCCTTTTGGGGATTACAGATACGCAGTATTTT; CDR3 protein: CASSPLLGITDTQYF
J gene: TRBJ2-2; D gene: NA; V gene: TRBV11-2; clone size: NA; CDR3 DNA: TGTGCCAGCAGATCGGACAAGAACACCGGGGAGCTGTTTTTT; CDR3 protein: CASRSDKNTGELFF
J gene: TRBJ2-6; D gene: NA; V gene: TRBV24-1; clone size: few; CDR3 DNA: TGTGCCACCAGTGGGTCCGGGGCCAACGTCCTGACTTTC; CDR3 protein: CATSGSGANVLTF
J gene: TRBJ2-1; D gene: TRBD2; V gene: TRBV12-3/TRBV12-4; clone size: NA; CDR3 DNA: TGTGCCAGCAGTTTTGAGCGGGGGCTTTACAATGAGCAGTTCTTC; CDR3 protein: CASSFERGLYNEQFF
J gene: TRBJ2-6; D gene: NA; V gene: TRBV12-3/TRBV12-4; clone size: few; CDR3 DNA: TGTGCCAGCGATGCCCTTGGGGCCAACGTCCTGACTTTC; CDR3 protein: CASDALGANVLTF
J gene: TRBJ2-1; D gene: TRBD2; V gene: TRBV4-2; clone size: NA; CDR3 DNA: TGTGCCAGCAGCCAAGATCCGGGACTAGCGGGAGGGCCGTTTAATGAGCAGTTCTTC; CDR3 protein: CASSQDPGLAGGPFNEQFF
J gene: TRBJ2-6; D gene: TRBD1; V gene: TRBV11-2; clone size: NA; CDR3 DNA: TGTGCCAGCAGCTTGCACCTTCGGGACAGGTCTCTTGCCAAGGCCAACGTCCTGACTTTC; CDR3 protein: CASSLHLRDRSLAKANVLTF
J gene: TRBJ2-3; D gene: NA; V gene: TRBV7-6; clone size: NA; CDR3 DNA: TGTGCCAGCAGCTTAGCGATCACGGGTACGCAGTATTTT; CDR3 protein: CASSLAITGTQYF
J gene: TRBJ1-5; D gene: NA; V gene: TRBV24-1; clone size: NA; CDR3 DNA: TGTGCCACCAGTGATTTGTGGTATAGTTTCGCAGGGCTTAGCAATCAGCCCCAGCATTTT; CDR3 protein: CATSDLWYSFAGLSNQPQHF
J gene: TRBJ2-2; D gene: NA; V gene: TRBV24-1; clone size: few; CDR3 DNA: TGTGCCACCAGTGATCGGACCAACACCGGGGAGCTGTTTTTT; CDR3 protein: CATSDRTNTGELFF
J gene: TRBJ1-5; D gene: NA; V gene: TRBV6-1; clone size: few; CDR3 DNA: TGTGCCAGCAGTGAAAACGGGGGGAAACAGCCCCAGCATTTT; CDR3 protein: CASSENGGKQPQHF
J gene: TRBJ2-5; D gene: NA; V gene: TRBV27; clone size: few; CDR3 DNA: TGTGCCAGCAGTCTAATGGGGGGATCCAGGTTGGAGACCCAGTACTTC; CDR3 protein: CASSLMGGSRLETQYF
J gene: TRBJ2-1; D gene: NA; V gene: TRBV5-5; clone size: NA; CDR3 DNA: TGTGCCAGCAGCTTGGCGGGGTCAAGGGAGCAGTTCTTC; CDR3 protein: CASSLAGSREQFF
J gene: TRBJ2-1; D gene: TRBD2; V gene: TRBV24-1; clone size: few; CDR3 DNA: TGTGCCACCAGTGATCCCGGGACTAGCGGGAGCCACTACAATGAGCAGTTCTTC; CDR3 protein: CATSDPGTSGSHYNEQFF
J gene: TRBJ2-3; D gene: TRBD2; V gene: TRBV20-1; clone size: NA; CDR3 DNA: TGCAGTGCTAGGGCTAGCGGGAGGGCGTTCACAGATACGCAGTATTTT; CDR3 protein: CSARASGRAFTDTQYF
J gene: TRBJ1-2; D gene: NA; V gene: TRBV5-1; clone size: few; CDR3 DNA: TGCGCCAGCAGCTCCACACCGGCCTCTGGCTATGGCTACACCTTC; CDR3 protein: CASSSTPASGYGYTF
J gene: TRBJ2-3; D gene: NA; V gene: TRBV7-9; clone size: NA; CDR3 DNA: TGTGCCAGCAGCTTTCGGCCAGCCCCTAGCACAGATACGCAGTATTTT; CDR3 protein: CASSFRPAPSTDTQYF
J gene: TRBJ1-1; D gene: NA; V gene: TRBV12-3/TRBV12-4; clone size: few; CDR3 DNA: TGTGCCAGCGGACCCACGGGGTTAGGTACTGAAGCTTTCTTT; CDR3 protein: CASGPTGLGTEAFF
J gene: TRBJ2-3; D gene: TRBD2; V gene: TRBV7-3; clone size: NA; CDR3 DNA: TGTGCCAGCAGCTTAATTGCCGGGAGGGATTCAGATACGCAGTATTTT; CDR3 protein: CASSLIAGRDSDTQYF
J gene: TRBJ2-1; D gene: NA; V gene: TRBV19; clone size: few; CDR3 DNA: TGTGCCAGTAGTATTTGGTCGGGTGCCGCTGTGAGCAATGAGCAGTTCTTC; CDR3 protein: CASSIWSGAAVSNEQFF
J gene: TRBJ1-5; D gene: NA; V gene: TRBV19; clone size: NA; CDR3 DNA: TGTGCCAGTACCGGATTGGGGCAGCCCCAGCATTTT; CDR3 protein: CASTGLGQPQHF
J gene: TRBJ2-7; D gene: TRBD2; V gene: TRBV20-1; clone size: few; CDR3 DNA: TGCAGTGCTAGCTCCAGCGGGAGTGGTTACGAGCAGTACTTC; CDR3 protein: CSASSSGSGYEQYF
J gene: TRBJ1-1; D gene: NA; V gene: TRBV7-9; clone size: few; CDR3 DNA: TGTGCCAGCACCACGAGTTGGACTGAAGCTTTCTTT; CDR3 protein: CASTTSWTEAFF
J gene: TRBJ2-3; D gene: TRBD2; V gene: TRBV7-8; clone size: NA; CDR3 DNA: TGTGCCAGCAGCCCCCCGCGGGAGAGGAGCACAGATACGCAGTATTTT; CDR3 protein: CASSPPRERSTDTQYF
J gene: TRBJ2-1; D gene: NA; V gene: TRBV29-1; clone size: NA; CDR3 DNA: TGCAGCGTTGTGGCTAGCGTAGGCAATGAGCAGTTCTTC; CDR3 protein: CSVVASVGNEQFF
J gene: TRBJ2-3; D gene: TRBD2; V gene: TRBV4-2; clone size: few; CDR3 DNA: TGTGCCAGCAGCCAAGAATGGGCGGGAGGCCAATATACGCAGTATTTT; CDR3 protein: CASSQEWAGGQYTQYF
J gene: TRBJ2-1; D gene: NA; V gene: TRBV15; clone size: few; CDR3 DNA: TGTGCCACCAGCAACCTAGCGAATGAGCAGTTCTTC; CDR3 protein: CATSNLANEQFF
J gene: TRBJ2-1; D gene: TRBD2; V gene: TRBV4-2; clone size: NA; CDR3 DNA: TGTGCCAGCAGGGGACTAGCGAAATTCAATGAGCAGTTCTTC; CDR3 protein: CASRGLAKFNEQFF
J gene: TRBJ2-1; D gene: TRBD1; V gene: TRBV6-5; clone size: few; CDR3 DNA: TGTGCCAGCAGTTGGCGGACAGGGTATGAGCAGTTCTTC; CDR3 protein: CASSWRTGYEQFF
J gene: TRBJ2-5; D gene: TRBD1; V gene: TRBV6-5; clone size: NA; CDR3 DNA: TGTGCCAGCAGTTTCACGGGACAGGGAGGCCAAGAGACCCAGTACTTC; CDR3 protein: CASSFTGQGGQETQYF
J gene: TRBJ1-1; D gene: NA; V gene: TRBV7-2; clone size: many; CDR3 DNA: TGTGCCAGCAGCTGGGGCGGCCTGAACACTGAAGCTTTCTTT; CDR3 protein: CASSWGGLNTEAFF
J gene: TRBJ2-1; D gene: TRBD2; V gene: TRBV7-7; clone size: few; CDR3 DNA: TGTGCCAGCAGCTTATACGTGGGAGGGAGGAACAATGAGCAGTTCTTC; CDR3 protein: CASSLYVGGRNNEQFF
J gene: TRBJ2-5; D gene: TRBD1; V gene: TRBV5-1; clone size: few; CDR3 DNA: TGCGCCAGCAGCCGTGGACAGGGCCTAGCAGGGTATCAAGAGACCCAGTACTTC; CDR3 protein: CASSRGQGLAGYQETQYF
J gene: TRBJ2-1; D gene: NA; V gene: TRBV10-3; clone size: few; CDR3 DNA: TGTGCCATCAAAAGGGACGGACGGCTCTACAATGAGCAGTTCTTC; CDR3 protein: CAIKRDGRLYNEQFF
J gene: TRBJ2-2; D gene: NA; V gene: TRBV28; clone size: NA; CDR3 DNA: TGTGCCAGCAGTCTCCACTTGAACACCGGGGAGCTGTTTTTT; CDR3 protein: CASSLHLNTGELFF
J gene: TRBJ2-3; D gene: NA; V gene: TRBV5-1; clone size: many; CDR3 DNA: TGCGCCAGCAGCTTGGCCTTCAGGGGTTCAGATACGCAGTATTTT; CDR3 protein: CASSLAFRGSDTQYF
J gene: TRBJ1-2; D gene: TRBD1; V gene: TRBV7-2; clone size: NA; CDR3 DNA: TGTGCCAGCAGCTTAGCACCACGGGACAGGGTCTATGGCTACACCTTC; CDR3 protein: CASSLAPRDRVYGYTF
J gene: TRBJ2-2; D gene: NA; V gene: TRBV28; clone size: few; CDR3 DNA: TGTGCCAGCACTGTGGGTACAGGGTCGGTGATAAAGGTTGCCGGGGAGCTGTTTTTT; CDR3 protein: CASTVGTGSVIKVAGELFF
J gene: TRBJ2-7; D gene: NA; V gene: TRBV12-3/TRBV12-4; clone size: NA; CDR3 DNA: TGTGCCAGCAGTTTCGGGGCGCCGTCCTACGAGCAGTACTTC; CDR3 protein: CASSFGAPSYEQYF